Following are 13 T cell receptor beta chains from one sample sequenced in a study of cytotoxic CD8 clonotypes in ibrutinib-treated CLL. The table came from immunoSEQ multiplex PCR; TCRdb's copy has only in-frame clones and leaves some out. The profile shows some 300,000 clones, 80% of them singletons. The sequenced sample was PBMCs, obtained before ibrutinib treatment. These receptors all stem from a human donor with chronic lymphocytic leukemia.

This chain joins TRBV5-4 and TRBJ2-7; TRBD1 aligns across 10 bases. Germline V gene data show CDR1 as SGHNT and CDR2 as YYREEE (reference sequence). V shed 4 bases and J 5 bases; nucleotides not matched to a gene: 6. The CDR3 totals 14 residues. Here the CDR3 reads CASSQTGGGDEQYF. The CDR3, as DNA: TGTGCCAGCAGCCAGACAGGGGGCGGAGACGAGCAGTACTTC.

This chain links TRBV11-3 with TRBJ2-3, with a weak D call TRBD2 (6 bases). Germline V gene sequence: CDR1 SGHNT, CDR2 YENEEA. The V gene lost 5 bases and the J gene lost 6 bases, with 9 bases spanning the gap. The CDR3 is 12 amino acids. In DNA, the CDR3 is TGTGCCAGCAGCGGAAGCGGGGATACGCAGTATTTT. It codes for CASSGSGDTQYF.

This rearrangement joins TRBV19 to TRBJ2-1, with D uncertain. The ends were cut back, 5 bases at V and 9 bases at J, with 14 bases in the middle. CDR3 size: 13 residues. Germline CDR1 is LNHDA and CDR2 is SQIVND (reference sequence). The CDR3 coding sequence is TGTGCCAGTAGTGTAGCCCCCCGCGGTGAGCAGTTCTTC. This encodes CASSVAPRGEQFF.

The rearrangement uses TRBV25-1 and TRBJ2-1; D is undetermined. V was cut by 7 bases and J by 3 bases, with 13 bases left in between. This CDR3 has 14 amino acids. Germline CDR1 is MGHDK and CDR2 is SYGVNS. The CDR3 loop is CASKGNRLYNEQFF. The CDR3 DNA reads as TGTGCCAGCAAGGGCAACAGACTCTACAATGAGCAGTTCTTC.

CDR3 in amino acids: CASSLAAGGGYEQYF. CDR3 DNA: TGTGCCAGCAGCCTAGCCGCAGGGGGCGGGTACGAGCAGTACTTC. The chain combines TRBV9 with TRBJ2-7, with 8 bases fitting TRBD1. After removal of 4 bases from V and 4 bases from J, the junction contained 10 bases not matched to a gene. The CDR3 is 15 amino acids. Per the germline V gene, CDR1 is SGDLS and CDR2 is YYNGEE.

The chain couples TRBV7-2 to TRBJ2-1, with D tentatively TRBD1 or TRBD2 (5 bases each). The V and J ends lost 6 bases and 1 base respectively, with 13 bases between them. The CDR3 extends over 15 amino acids. Per germline, CDR1 SGHTA and CDR2 FQGNSA. The CDR3 sequence: CASSFGTQSYNEQFF. CDR3 nucleotide sequence: TGTGCCAGCAGTTTCGGGACCCAGTCCTACAATGAGCAGTTCTTC.

The CDR3 region has the DNA TGTGCCAGCGGAGTCCGAGGGTCCTACAATGAGCAGTTCTTC. This codes for CASGVRGSYNEQFF. This chain connects TRBV27 to TRBJ2-1; a possible D gene is TRBD2 (5 bases). The CDR3 length is 14 residues. Per germline, CDR1 MNHEY and CDR2 SMNVEV (reference sequence). Trimming removed 8 bases from V and 1 base from J, with 12 bases in between.

V gene TRBV9 combines with J gene TRBJ1-5, with 7 positions matching TRBD1. V was pared by 3 bases and J by 3 bases, with 3 bases of the junction left unmatched. Germline assignment: CDR1 SGDLS and CDR2 YYNGEE. The CDR3 loop spans 14 amino acids. CDR3 sequence (DNA): TGTGCCAGCAGCGCAGGGGGGGCCAATCAGCCCCAGCATTTT. It translates to CASSAGGANQPQHF.

The DNA for the CDR3 is TGTGCCAGCAGCCCGCGGGACAGGGGGCGCCTCCAAGAGACCCAGTACTTC. This encodes CASSPRDRGRLQETQYF. The genes are TRBV4-2 and TRBJ2-5; 12 bases match TRBD1. This CDR3 is built from 17 residues. Germline V CDR1 and CDR2: LGHNA, YNFKEQ. V trimming: 4 bases; J trimming: 1 base; junction bases outside the gene matches: 7.

This rearrangement joins TRBV28 to TRBJ1-1; tentative D call: TRBD1 (5 bases). CDR3 size: 14 residues. The germline CDR1 and CDR2 sequences are MDHEN and SYDVKM. V was trimmed by 7 bases and J by 0 bases, leaving 12 bases between them. CDR3 in amino acids: CASTPWGMNTEAFF. CDR3 bases: TGTGCCAGCACCCCTTGGGGGATGAACACTGAAGCTTTCTTT.

This clone came up a few times. The chain recombines TRBV28 with TRBJ2-1; TRBD2 aligns across 8 bases. This CDR3 contains 14 residues. J was trimmed by 9 bases and V by 3 bases; bases with no gene match: 7. Germline V gene sequence: CDR1 MDHEN, CDR2 SYDVKM. The DNA for the CDR3 is TGTGCCAGCAGTTTCCCGACGGGGGGGCCTGAGCAGTTCTTC. Its translation: CASSFPTGGPEQFF.

The CDR3 region is CASSLLRGQIYEQYF. The CDR3 nucleotides read TGTGCCAGCAGCTTGCTTAGGGGGCAGATCTACGAGCAGTACTTC. The V and J genes are TRBV11-1 and TRBJ2-7, with 7 bases that match TRBD1. V was clipped by 3 bases and J by 3 bases; unmatched bases: 8. CDR1 and CDR2 from the germline V gene are SGHAT and FQDESV (reference sequence). CDR3 length: 15 amino acids.

CDR3 residues: CASSLETSWVETQYF. CDR3 sequence (DNA): TGCGCCAGCAGCTTGGAGACTAGCTGGGTGGAGACCCAGTACTTC. The chain employs TRBV5-1 and TRBJ2-5, with 7 bases aligning to TRBD2. With 0 bases clipped from V and 5 bases from J, the junction kept 7 bases outside the gene matches. CDR3 size: 15 residues. Germline V gene data show CDR1 as SGHRS and CDR2 as YFSETQ.